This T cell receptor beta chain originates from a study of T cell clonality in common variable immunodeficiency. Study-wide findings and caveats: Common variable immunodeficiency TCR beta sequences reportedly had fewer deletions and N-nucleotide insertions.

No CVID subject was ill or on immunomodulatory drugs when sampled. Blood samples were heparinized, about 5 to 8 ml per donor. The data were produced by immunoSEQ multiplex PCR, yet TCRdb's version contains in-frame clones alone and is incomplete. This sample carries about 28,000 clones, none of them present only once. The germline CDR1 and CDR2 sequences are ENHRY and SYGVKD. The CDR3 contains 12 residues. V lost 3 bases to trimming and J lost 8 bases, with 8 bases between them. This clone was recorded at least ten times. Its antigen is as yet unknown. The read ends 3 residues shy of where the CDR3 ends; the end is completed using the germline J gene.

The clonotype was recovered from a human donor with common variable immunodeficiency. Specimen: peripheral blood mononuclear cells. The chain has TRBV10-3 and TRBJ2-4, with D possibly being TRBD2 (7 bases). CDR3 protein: CAISEGGDIQYF. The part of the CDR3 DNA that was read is TGTGCCATCAGTGAAGGGGGGGACATT.